Below, one TCR beta chain is given with its context. Its antigen is currently unknown. Replicate PCRs run on sorted subsets employed 200 ng DNA, roughly 30,000 T cell genomes. Data came from immunoSEQ multiplex PCR; TCRdb stores just in-frame clones and leaves some out. The sample has roughly 380,000 clones, around 96% seen once. The data originate from a study of shared clonotypes between healthy human individuals. Study in general: Aged between 18 and 49, the donors were a couple of women and three men. Study-level points and caveats: What rarefaction showed was incomplete sorted-subset sequencing despite large depth. In four donors, about 5% of naive CD4 clonotypes appeared in common.

The sequence derives from a man in his thirties or forties in good health. The sequenced sample was memory CD8+ T cells sorted from blood. The subset denotes: CD45RO+ cells pooled with CCR7-negative TemRA cells.

CDR3 coding DNA: TGTGCCAGCAGCTTGATGGAGGATACGCAGTATTTT. The encoded protein is CASSLMEDTQYF. The chain is built from TRBV5-6 and TRBJ2-3; D remains unclear. Trimming shortened V by 1 base and J by 6 bases, and 6 bases separated the two germline ends. The germline V gene has CDR1 SGHDT and CDR2 YYEEEE. This CDR3 is built from 12 residues.